This is a list of T cell receptor beta chains from one sample in a study of T cells in Graves' hyperthyroidism and ophthalmopathy. TCRdb processed the multiplex PCR reads anew with MiXCR; each CDR3 protein has one entry. Of hundreds of thousands of distinct CDR3 sequences listed, approximately 14% are singletons. Sequenced material: blood. The receptors stem from a woman aged 45-65 years with Graves' ophthalmopathy. Both conserved end residues are part of each CDR3. The D gene is left open where the match is weak. Clone sizes are given selectively: once, few, many, or a class where the clone is expanded.

j_call d_call clone_size v_call cdr3_aa cdr3_nt
TRBJ2-1 - many TRBV30 CAWSVSTEQFF TGTGCCTGGAGTGTGAGCACCGAGCAGTTCTTC
TRBJ2-7 - many TRBV11-3 CASSREKAYEQYF TGTGCCAGCAGCCGGGAGAAAGCCTACGAGCAGTACTTC
TRBJ2-1 TRBD2 - TRBV12-3/TRBV12-4 CASSLRLAGYSYSEQFF TGTGCCAGCAGTCTGAGACTAGCGGGATACTCCTACAGTGAGCAGTTCTTC
TRBJ2-1 - - TRBV6-2/TRBV6-3 CASSDRGGSSYNEQFF TGTGCCAGCAGTGACCGAGGGGGAAGCTCCTACAATGAGCAGTTCTTC
TRBJ2-7 - many TRBV7-2 CASTRPSAREQYF TGTGCCAGCACCAGACCTAGCGCTCGCGAGCAGTACTTC
TRBJ2-2 - few TRBV20-1 CSARARQNTGELFF TGCAGTGCTAGAGCGCGACAGAACACCGGGGAGCTGTTTTTT
TRBJ2-3 TRBD1 - TRBV20-1 CSARDPRGTADTQYF TGCAGTGCTAGAGACCCCAGGGGGACGGCAGATACGCAGTATTTT
TRBJ2-7 - many TRBV28 CASSFTTSFEQYF TGTGCCAGCAGTTTCACCACTTCTTTCGAGCAGTACTTC
TRBJ2-6 - - TRBV7-9 CASVHSGANVLTF TGTGCCAGCGTCCATTCTGGGGCCAACGTCCTGACTTTC
TRBJ2-3 TRBD2 many TRBV20-1 CSATSGGGTDTQYF TGCAGTGCCACTAGCGGGGGGGGCACAGATACGCAGTATTTT
TRBJ2-2 TRBD2 - TRBV11-2 CASSLVGGIGELFF TGTGCCAGCAGCTTAGTGGGGGGGATCGGGGAGCTGTTTTTT
TRBJ2-3 TRBD2 many TRBV27 CASSLLTSETDTQYF TGTGCCAGCAGTCTCCTGACTAGCGAGACAGATACGCAGTATTTT
TRBJ2-7 - many TRBV28 CASSFSQYEQYF TGTGCCAGCAGTTTTAGCCAGTACGAGCAGTACTTC
TRBJ2-2 TRBD2 many TRBV7-3 CASSLTSGVTNTGELFF TGTGCCAGCAGCTTGACTAGCGGGGTGACGAACACCGGGGAGCTGTTTTTT
TRBJ2-7 TRBD1 many TRBV28 CASSLTGQYYEQYF TGTGCCAGCAGTTTAACGGGACAGTACTACGAGCAGTACTTC
TRBJ1-2 - few TRBV3-1 CASSLQVGGYTF TGTGCCAGCAGCTTACAGGTTGGTGGCTACACCTTC
TRBJ2-5 TRBD2 - TRBV5-1 CASSWGGGSGLQETQYF TGCGCCAGCAGCTGGGGGGGTGGTAGCGGACTCCAAGAGACCCAGTACTTC
TRBJ2-7 - - TRBV6-2/TRBV6-3 CASSRHHRFGEQYF TGTGCCAGCAGCCGACATCACCGGTTTGGCGAGCAGTACTTC
TRBJ1-2 - many TRBV11-2 CASSLSGINYGYTF TGTGCCAGCAGCTTGTCAGGAATTAACTATGGCTACACCTTC
TRBJ2-2 TRBD2 - TRBV19 CASTATPGQGSTSGRDGATGELFF TGTGCCAGTACTGCAACTCCGGGACAGGGTTCGACTAGCGGGAGGGACGGCGCCACCGGGGAGCTGTTTTTT
TRBJ1-3 - many TRBV28 CASSISGIEMGNTIYF TGTGCCAGCAGTATATCCGGGATAGAGATGGGAAACACCATATATTTT
TRBJ2-1 - few TRBV25-1 CASSDPSSGLGDEQFF TGTGCCAGCAGTGATCCCAGTAGCGGTCTGGGGGATGAGCAGTTCTTC
TRBJ2-7 TRBD2 many TRBV7-6 CASSTTSANYEQYF TGTGCCAGCAGCACTACTAGCGCCAACTACGAGCAGTACTTC
TRBJ2-5 - - TRBV6-2/TRBV6-3 CASSYLAEETQYF TGTGCCAGCAGTTACTTGGCAGAGGAGACCCAGTACTTC
TRBJ1-1 - many TRBV12-3/TRBV12-4 CASSFRQLNTEAFF TGTGCCAGCAGTTTCCGGCAACTGAACACTGAAGCTTTCTTT
TRBJ1-4 TRBD1 - TRBV7-3 CASSQQGLGQNEKLFF TGTGCCAGCAGCCAACAGGGGTTGGGGCAAAATGAAAAACTGTTTTTT
TRBJ1-4 - many TRBV7-9 CASSLASGREKLFF TGTGCCAGCAGCTTAGCGTCGGGTAGGGAAAAACTGTTTTTT
TRBJ1-2 - many TRBV20-1 CSARIGTSGYTF TGCAGTGCTAGGATAGGGACGAGTGGCTACACCTTC
TRBJ2-2 - many TRBV19 CASSIGDHTGELFF TGTGCCAGTAGTATAGGAGACCACACCGGGGAGCTGTTTTTT
TRBJ2-4 - - TRBV19 CASSIRGIGDIQYF TGTGCCAGTAGTATTAGGGGCATAGGGGACATTCAGTACTTC
TRBJ2-3 - few TRBV6-1 CASSKATSTDTQYF TGTGCCAGCAGTAAAGCGACGAGCACAGATACGCAGTATTTT
TRBJ2-7 TRBD1 many TRBV2 CASTTGSSYEQYF TGTGCCAGCACGACAGGGTCCTCCTACGAGCAGTACTTC
TRBJ2-1 TRBD2 few TRBV7-9 CASSSRTSGRLSSNEQFF TGTGCCAGCAGCTCCAGGACTAGCGGGAGATTAAGTAGCAATGAGCAGTTCTTC
TRBJ2-1 TRBD2 many TRBV12-3/TRBV12-4 CASSLRLADRNEQFF TGTGCCAGCAGTTTACGACTAGCGGATCGCAATGAGCAGTTCTTC
TRBJ1-1 - many TRBV6-1 CASSYGHMMNTEAFF TGTGCCAGCAGTTATGGACACATGATGAACACTGAAGCTTTCTTT
TRBJ2-1 TRBD2 many TRBV2 CASSGRLAGGGNEQFF TGTGCCAGCAGTGGCCGACTAGCGGGAGGGGGGAATGAGCAGTTCTTC
TRBJ1-3 TRBD1 - TRBV7-6 CASSLGTAWSSGNTIYF TGTGCCAGCAGCCTCGGGACAGCTTGGAGCTCTGGAAACACCATATATTTT
TRBJ2-1 TRBD1 - TRBV19 CASRDRGSSEQFF TGTGCCAGCCGGGACAGGGGTAGTAGTGAGCAGTTCTTC
TRBJ2-1 - many TRBV28 CASNPAGSSYNEQFF TGTGCCAGCAACCCAGCAGGGAGCTCCTACAATGAGCAGTTCTTC